This T cell receptor beta chain was obtained from a study of T cell responses to AZD1222 COVID-19 vaccine. The wider study: Analysis merged second doses at about 4 or about 12 weeks. Regarding the study as a whole: Repertoire collection took place solely once the T cell response had peaked. After two AZD1222 doses, spike-specific TCR breadth and depth rose versus day 0. White British ancestry dominated among donors, who included more females, and clonal diversity was possibly underestimated.

Note on this clone: Antigen: not known.

Sequencing was performed with immunoSEQ multiplex PCR; in TCRdb, only in-frame clones are kept and a portion is missing. Here the sample spans roughly 100,000 clones, 80% to 90% being singletons. Trimming took 1 base from V and 8 from J, leaving 14 bases between them. CDR1 SGHRS and CDR2 YFSETQ come from the germline V gene. This CDR3 has 14 residues. Source: peripheral blood, taken on day 0 of AZD1222 vaccination. The TCR was taken from an adult in good health. The chain joins TRBV5-1 to TRBJ2-3, with D uncertain. For the CDR3, the DNA is TGCGCCAGCAGCTTGTCACTCCCGGACGGTACGCAGTATTTT. Translation: CASSLSLPDGTQYF.